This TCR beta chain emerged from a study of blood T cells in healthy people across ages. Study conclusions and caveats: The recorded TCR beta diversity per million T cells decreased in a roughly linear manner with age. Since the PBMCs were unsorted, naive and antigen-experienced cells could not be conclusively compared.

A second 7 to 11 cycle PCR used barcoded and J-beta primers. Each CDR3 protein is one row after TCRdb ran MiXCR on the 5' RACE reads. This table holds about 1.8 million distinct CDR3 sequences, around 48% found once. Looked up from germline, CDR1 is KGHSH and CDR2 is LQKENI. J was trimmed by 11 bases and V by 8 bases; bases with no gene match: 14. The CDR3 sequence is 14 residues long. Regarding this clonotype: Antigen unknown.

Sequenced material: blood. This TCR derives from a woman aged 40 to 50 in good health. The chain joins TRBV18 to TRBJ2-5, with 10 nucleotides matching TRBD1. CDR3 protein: CASSPRDRGIVQYF. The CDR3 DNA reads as TGTGCCAGCAGTCCCCGGGACAGGGGTATCGTGCAGTACTTC.